The 8 T cell receptor beta chains given below trace back to one sample, sequenced in a study of blood T cells in healthy people across ages. PCR was performed a second time for roughly 6 to 12 cycles using a sample-barcoded 5' primer and a J-beta primer mix. TCRdb re-called the 5' RACE reads with MiXCR, one entry per CDR3 protein. The data contain roughly 800,000 distinct CDR3 sequences, about 62% of them singletons. The specimen sequenced was blood. These TCRs come from a young man in good health.

About this clonotype: Since no conserved phenylalanine or tryptophan closes the CDR3, a read error is the likely cause. This chain connects TRBV10-3 to TRBJ2-7; the match to TRBD1 covers 9 bases. This CDR3 contains 13 residues. V shed 8 bases, J shed 2 bases, and the junction held 4 bases outside the gene matches. Germline V CDR1 and CDR2: ENHRY, SYGVKD. CDR3 in DNA: TGTGCCATCTCTGACAGGGGGGCCTACGAGCAGTACTTA. Encoded protein: CAISDRGAYEQYL.

The V call is TRBV27, the J call TRBJ2-1; D unclear. Deletions cut 3 bases from V and 5 bases from J, with 11 bases between. From germline, CDR1 is MNHEY and CDR2 SMNVEV (reference sequence). CDR3 length: 14 amino acids. The CDR3 loop reads CASSFVGLDNEQFF. The CDR3, as DNA: TGTGCCAGCAGTTTTGTGGGCCTTGACAATGAGCAGTTCTTC.

The chain combines TRBV27 with TRBJ1-5; 7 bases agree with TRBD1. J lost 10 bases, V lost 3 bases, and 9 bases had no gene match. Per germline, CDR1 MNHEY and CDR2 SMNVEV (reference sequence). The CDR3 extends over 14 amino acids. The CDR3 DNA sequence: TGTGCCAGCAGTTTCGCGGGACAGTTCCCCCCCCAGCATTTT. This gives the protein CASSFAGQFPPQHF.

Details on this clonotype: Being one base from a much bigger clone, this may be a read error. The V gene is TRBV7-9, the J gene TRBJ1-2; maybe TRBD1 (5 bases). The germline gives CDR1 SEHNR, CDR2 FQNEAQ (reference sequence). The V end lost 4 bases, the J end lost 2 bases, and 11 bases lay between the germline ends. This CDR3 is built from 14 residues. CDR3 residues: CASSYRGSNYGYTF. As DNA, the CDR3 is TGTGCCAGCAGCTATAGGGGTTCAAACTATGGCTACACCTTC.

This clonotype was counted only a few times. The CDR3 is CASTSGVLRNEQFF. CDR3 bases: TGTGCCAGCACTTCGGGGGTTCTACGGAATGAGCAGTTCTTC. The rearrangement uses TRBV7-8 and TRBJ2-1, with TRBD2 as a possible D gene (6 bases). The germline V gene has CDR1 SGHVS and CDR2 FQNEAQ. V lost 7 bases and J lost 7, with 17 bases in between. CDR3 length: 14 amino acids.

This chain connects TRBV25-1 to TRBJ1-2, with D possibly TRBD1 on 6 matching bases. Germline CDR1 MGHDK, CDR2 SYGVNS. V lost 1 base, J lost 9 bases, and 12 bases lay in between. The CDR3 length is 13 residues. The CDR3 sequence: CASSESGVGRYTF. In DNA, the CDR3 is TGTGCCAGCAGTGAATCAGGGGTGGGGCGCTACACCTTC.

This clonotype was seen a handful of times. The V gene is TRBV12-3 or TRBV12-4, the J gene TRBJ2-5; weak D call: TRBD2 (5 bases). CDR3 size: 13 residues. V gave up 4 bases and J gave up 4 bases, with 10 bases separating them. CDR3 sequence: CASSSGVGETQYF. The CDR3 nucleotides are TGTGCCAGCAGTTCCGGGGTAGGAGAGACCCAGTACTTC.

The genes are TRBV30 and TRBJ2-1, with 12 bases aligning to TRBD2. CDR1 is GTSNPN and CDR2 is SVGIG in the germline V gene (reference sequence). This CDR3 contains 14 residues. The V segment lost 5 bases and the J segment 8 bases; nucleotides outside the gene matches: 7. This chain's CDR3 is CAWSSGGVVYEQFF. The CDR3 DNA sequence: TGTGCCTGGTCTAGCGGGGGGGTGGTCTATGAGCAGTTCTTC.